These 10 T cell receptor beta chains were sequenced from one sample in a study of STAT5B mutations in CD4+ large granular lymphocyte leukemia (dated by TCRdb to between 2022 and 2023). Receptor libraries were prepared by the immunoSEQ multiplex PCR assay. TCRdb re-hosts the immuneACCESS table, in-frame sequences only. Its copies lack some clones; in the studies checked, an unresolved V gene accounts for under half of them, and the cause for the rest is not known. This sample is represented by roughly 26,000 clones; under 90% of them were singletons. Less than 0.4% of the sample is taken by the ten largest. The sample consisted of CD4+ T cells from blood buffy coats. These receptors originate from a human donor in good health.

This clone appeared once. V is TRBV5-6 and J is TRBJ1-1; D remains ambiguous. CDR3 length equals 14 residues. Trimming took 4 bases from V and 0 from J, leaving 10 bases between them. From germline, CDR1 is SGHDT and CDR2 YYEEEE. Here the CDR3 reads CASSLGSMNTEAFF. The CDR3 bases are TGTGCCAGCAGCCTAGGATCCATGAACACTGAAGCTTTCTTT.

This clone was seen a single time. The V gene is TRBV6-5, the J gene TRBJ1-1; D gene uncertain. The ends were cut back, 0 bases at V and 6 bases at J, with 17 bases in the middle. Germline CDR1 and CDR2: MNHEY and SVGAGI. The CDR3 is 16 residues long. CDR3 residues: CASSYSASAQRAEAFF. In DNA form, the CDR3 reads TGTGCCAGCAGTTACTCAGCGTCGGCACAGAGGGCTGAAGCTTTCTTT.

The V call is TRBV5-1, the J call TRBJ2-5; D might be TRBD1 (5 bases). Trimming took 0 bases from V and 2 from J, leaving 11 bases between them. Germline V gene data show CDR1 as SGHRS and CDR2 as YFSETQ. The CDR3 sequence is 15 residues long. CDR3 coding DNA: TGCGCCAGCAGCTTGGGGGTCAGGGAACAAGAGACCCAGTACTTC. Translating gives CASSLGVREQETQYF.

The chain joins TRBV6-5 to TRBJ1-6, with TRBD1 matching 7 bases. The CDR3 contains 16 residues. Germline loops: CDR1 MNHEY, CDR2 SVGAGI. V was pared by 0 bases and J by 7 bases, with 6 bases of the junction left unmatched. The CDR3 region has the DNA TGTGCCAGCAGTTACTCCTACAGGGGCTCGAATTCACCCCTCCACTTT. Amino acid sequence: CASSYSYRGSNSPLHF.

The count of this clone is one. The chain carries TRBV5-1 and TRBJ1-4; 8 positions match TRBD1. CDR3 length: 14 residues. Losses at the gene ends were 3 bases for V and 7 bases for J; bases not matched to a gene: 5. Germline assignment: CDR1 SGHRS and CDR2 YFSETQ. The CDR3 DNA sequence: TGCGCCAGCAGCTCCCAGGGGGCTGGTGAAAAACTGTTTTTT. This encodes CASSSQGAGEKLFF.

V usage is TRBV7-8 and J usage is TRBJ2-2; maybe TRBD1 (5 bases). V lost 3 bases to trimming and J lost 6 bases, with 29 bases between them. The germline V gene encodes CDR1 SGHVS and CDR2 FQNEAQ. There are 20 residues in the CDR3. The CDR3 loop reads CASSFFSTGFSQGVAGELFF. CDR3 nucleotides: TGTGCCAGCAGCTTCTTCTCGACGGGTTTTAGCCAGGGCGTTGCCGGGGAGCTGTTTTTT.

This chain links TRBV27 with TRBJ2-7, with D perhaps TRBD1 or TRBD2 (5 bases each). Germline-derived CDR1 and CDR2 are MNHEY and SMNVEV (reference sequence). Trimming shortened V by 6 bases and J by 4 bases, and 13 bases separated the two germline ends. The length of the CDR3 is 13 residues. The CDR3 loop reads CASRGVLGYEQYV. The CDR3 nucleotides read TGTGCCAGCAGGGGGGTATTGGGATACGAGCAGTACGTC.

The table lists this clone with a count of one. The chain combines TRBV7-2 with TRBJ1-5, with TRBD1 matching over 8 bases. Germline V gives CDR1 SGHTA, CDR2 FQGNSA. Trimming took 5 bases from V and 9 from J; bases not matched to a gene: 9. The CDR3 is 14 residues long. The CDR3 spells CASSRDRSIRPQHF. Written as DNA, the CDR3 is TGTGCCAGCAGCCGGGACAGGTCCATCCGGCCCCAGCATTTT.

The chain is built from TRBV28 and TRBJ1-3; D not certain. V lost 1 base to trimming and J lost 6 bases, with 10 bases between them. Germline values: CDR1 MDHEN, CDR2 SYDVKM. The CDR3 sequence is 14 residues long. The CDR3: CASSLSQILNTIYF. The CDR3 DNA reads as TGTGCCAGCAGTTTATCTCAGATCTTAAACACCATATATTTT.

This sequence joins TRBV5-5 and TRBJ2-7, with D uncertain. This CDR3 comprises 15 residues. The germline V gene encodes CDR1 SGHKS and CDR2 YYEKEE (reference sequence). Deletions cut 3 bases from V and 0 bases from J, with 13 bases between. The CDR3 loop reads CASSSGPRSSYEQYF. The CDR3 nucleotides are TGTGCCAGCAGCTCCGGACCGCGCAGCTCCTACGAGCAGTACTTC.